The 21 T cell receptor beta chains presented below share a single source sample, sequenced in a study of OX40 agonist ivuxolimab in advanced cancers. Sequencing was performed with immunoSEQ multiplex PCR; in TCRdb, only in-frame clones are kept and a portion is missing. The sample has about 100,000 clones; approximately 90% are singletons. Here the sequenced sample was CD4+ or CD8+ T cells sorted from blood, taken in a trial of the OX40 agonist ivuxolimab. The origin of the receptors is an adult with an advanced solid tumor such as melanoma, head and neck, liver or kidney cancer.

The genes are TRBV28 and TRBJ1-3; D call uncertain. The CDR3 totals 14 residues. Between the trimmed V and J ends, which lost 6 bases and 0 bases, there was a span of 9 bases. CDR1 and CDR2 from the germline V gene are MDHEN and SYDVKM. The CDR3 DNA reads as TGTGCCAGCAGGTCGGGCAACTCTGGAAACACCATATATTTT. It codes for CASRSGNSGNTIYF.

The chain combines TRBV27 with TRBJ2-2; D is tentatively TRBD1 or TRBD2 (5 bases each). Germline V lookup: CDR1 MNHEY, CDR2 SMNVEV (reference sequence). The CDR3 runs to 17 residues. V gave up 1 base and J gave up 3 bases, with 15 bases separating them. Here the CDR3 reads CASSLWPRGTDTGELFF. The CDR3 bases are TGTGCCAGCAGTTTATGGCCGAGGGGAACCGACACCGGGGAGCTGTTTTTT.

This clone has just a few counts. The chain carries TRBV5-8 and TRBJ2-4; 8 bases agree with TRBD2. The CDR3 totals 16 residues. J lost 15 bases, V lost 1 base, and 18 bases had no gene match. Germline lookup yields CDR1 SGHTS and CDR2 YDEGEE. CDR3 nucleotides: TGTGCCAGCAGCTTGACGGGGGGGGCTGTCGTCGGCGTGGCGTACTTC. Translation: CASSLTGGAVVGVAYF.

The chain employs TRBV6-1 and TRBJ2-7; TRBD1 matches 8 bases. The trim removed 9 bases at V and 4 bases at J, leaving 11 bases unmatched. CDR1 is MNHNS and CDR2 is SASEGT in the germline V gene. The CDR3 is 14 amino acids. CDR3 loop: CASIGTGLTYEQYF. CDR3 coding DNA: TGTGCCAGTATCGGGACAGGCCTCACATACGAGCAGTACTTC.

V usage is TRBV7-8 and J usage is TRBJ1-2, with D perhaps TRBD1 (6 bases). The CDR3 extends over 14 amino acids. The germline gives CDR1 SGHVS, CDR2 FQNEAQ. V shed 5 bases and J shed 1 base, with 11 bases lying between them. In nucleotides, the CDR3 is TGTGCCAGCAGCCGTCAGGGGAGTAACTATGGCTACACCTTC. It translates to CASSRQGSNYGYTF.

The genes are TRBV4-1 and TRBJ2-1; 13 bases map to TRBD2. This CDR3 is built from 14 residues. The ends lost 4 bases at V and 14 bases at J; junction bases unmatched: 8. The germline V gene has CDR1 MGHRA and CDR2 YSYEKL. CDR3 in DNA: TGCGCCAGCAGCCCCCGACTAGCGGGAGGCCCTGAGTTCTTC. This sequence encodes CASSPRLAGGPEFF.

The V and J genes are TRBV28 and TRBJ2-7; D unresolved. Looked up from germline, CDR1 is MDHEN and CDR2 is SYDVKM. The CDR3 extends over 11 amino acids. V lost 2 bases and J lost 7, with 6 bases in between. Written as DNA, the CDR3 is TGTGCCAGCAGTTTACTCCAGGAGCAGTACTTC. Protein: CASSLLQEQYF.

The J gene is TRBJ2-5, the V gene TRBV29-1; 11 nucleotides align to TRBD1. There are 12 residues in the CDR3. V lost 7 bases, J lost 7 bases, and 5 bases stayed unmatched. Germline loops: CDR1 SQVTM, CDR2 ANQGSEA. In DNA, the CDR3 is TGCAGCGCGAAGGGACAGGGGGGGACCCAGTACTTC. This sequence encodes CSAKGQGGTQYF.

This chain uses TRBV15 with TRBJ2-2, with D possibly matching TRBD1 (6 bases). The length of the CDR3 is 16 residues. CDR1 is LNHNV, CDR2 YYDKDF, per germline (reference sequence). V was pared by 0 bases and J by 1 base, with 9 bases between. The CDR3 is CATSRDKGQNTGELFF. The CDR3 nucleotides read TGTGCCACCAGCAGAGATAAGGGACAGAACACCGGGGAGCTGTTTTTT.

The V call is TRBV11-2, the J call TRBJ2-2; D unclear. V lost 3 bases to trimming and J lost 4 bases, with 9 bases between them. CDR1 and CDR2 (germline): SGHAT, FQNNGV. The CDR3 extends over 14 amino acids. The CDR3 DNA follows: TGTGCCAGCAGCTTTAGGGAACCCACCGGGGAGCTGTTTTTT. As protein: CASSFREPTGELFF. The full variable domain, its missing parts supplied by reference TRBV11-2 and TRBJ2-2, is EAGVAQSPRYKIIEKRQSVAFWCNPISGHATLYWYQQILGQGPKLLIQFQNNGVVDDSQLPKDRFSAERLKGVDSTLKIQPAKLEDSAVYLCASSFREPTGELFFGEGSRLTVL.

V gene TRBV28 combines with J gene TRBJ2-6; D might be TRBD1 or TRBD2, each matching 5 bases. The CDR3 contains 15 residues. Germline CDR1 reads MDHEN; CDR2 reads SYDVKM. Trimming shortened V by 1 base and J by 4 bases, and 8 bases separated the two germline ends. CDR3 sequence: CASSLSGTGANVLTF. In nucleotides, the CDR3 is TGTGCCAGCAGTTTATCCGGGACCGGGGCCAACGTCCTGACTTTC.

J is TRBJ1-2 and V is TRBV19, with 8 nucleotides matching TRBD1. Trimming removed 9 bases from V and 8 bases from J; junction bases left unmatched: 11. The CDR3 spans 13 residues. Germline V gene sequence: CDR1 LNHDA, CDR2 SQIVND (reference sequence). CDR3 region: CARRGQGASGYTF. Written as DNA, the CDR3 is TGTGCCAGACGCGGACAGGGAGCTTCCGGCTACACCTTC.

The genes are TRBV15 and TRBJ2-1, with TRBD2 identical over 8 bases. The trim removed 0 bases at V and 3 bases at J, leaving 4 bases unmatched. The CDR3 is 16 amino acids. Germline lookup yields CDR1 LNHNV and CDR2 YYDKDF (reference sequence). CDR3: CATSRDGSGIYNEQFF. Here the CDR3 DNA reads TGTGCCACCAGCAGAGATGGTAGCGGGATCTACAATGAGCAGTTCTTC.

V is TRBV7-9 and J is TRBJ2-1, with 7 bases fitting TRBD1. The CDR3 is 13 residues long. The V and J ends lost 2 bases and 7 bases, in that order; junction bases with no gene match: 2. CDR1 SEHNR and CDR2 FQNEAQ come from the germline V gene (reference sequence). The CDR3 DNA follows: TGTGCCAGCAGCTTATCACAGGGGAATGAGCAGTTCTTC. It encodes CASSLSQGNEQFF.

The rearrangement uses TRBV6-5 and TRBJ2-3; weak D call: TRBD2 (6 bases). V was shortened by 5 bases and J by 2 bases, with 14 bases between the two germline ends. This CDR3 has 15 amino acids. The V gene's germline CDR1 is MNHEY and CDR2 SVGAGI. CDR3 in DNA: TGTGCCAGCAGTCCCTGGGGAGGTATCACAGATACGCAGTATTTT. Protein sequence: CASSPWGGITDTQYF.

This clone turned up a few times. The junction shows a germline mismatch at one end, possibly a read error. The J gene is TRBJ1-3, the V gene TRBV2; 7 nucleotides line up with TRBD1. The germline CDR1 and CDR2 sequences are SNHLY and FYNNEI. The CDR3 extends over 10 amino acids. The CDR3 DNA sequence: TGTGCCAGCAGTTCCGGGACAGTCCATTTT. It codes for CASSSGTVHF.

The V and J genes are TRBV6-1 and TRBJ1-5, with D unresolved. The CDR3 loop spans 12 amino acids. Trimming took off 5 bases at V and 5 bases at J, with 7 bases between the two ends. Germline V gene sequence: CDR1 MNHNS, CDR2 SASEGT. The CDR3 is CASSRGDQPQHF. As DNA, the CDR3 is TGTGCCAGCAGTCGGGGTGATCAGCCCCAGCATTTT.

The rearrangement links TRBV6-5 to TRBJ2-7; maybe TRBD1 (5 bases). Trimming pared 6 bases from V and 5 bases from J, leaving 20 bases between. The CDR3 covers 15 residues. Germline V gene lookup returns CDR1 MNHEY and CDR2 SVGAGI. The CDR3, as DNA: TGTGCCAGCAGCGCCCCTGGCAGGGCGTCCCACGAGCAGTACTTC. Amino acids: CASSAPGRASHEQYF.

CDR3 in amino acids: CASSQLGTGGNEQFF. CDR3 in DNA: TGCGCCAGCAGCCAGCTCGGGACAGGGGGCAATGAGCAGTTCTTC. The chain has TRBV4-1 and TRBJ2-1; 11 bases agree with TRBD1. Per the germline V gene, CDR1 is MGHRA and CDR2 is YSYEKL. The CDR3 covers 15 residues. Trimming cost V 3 bases and J 6 bases; bases outside gene matches: 4.

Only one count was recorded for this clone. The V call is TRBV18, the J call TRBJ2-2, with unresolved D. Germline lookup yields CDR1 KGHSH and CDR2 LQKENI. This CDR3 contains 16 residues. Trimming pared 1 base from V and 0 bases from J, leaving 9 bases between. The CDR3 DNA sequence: TGTGCCAGCTCACCACTAGGGATAGCGAACACCGGGGAGCTGTTTTTT. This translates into CASSPLGIANTGELFF.

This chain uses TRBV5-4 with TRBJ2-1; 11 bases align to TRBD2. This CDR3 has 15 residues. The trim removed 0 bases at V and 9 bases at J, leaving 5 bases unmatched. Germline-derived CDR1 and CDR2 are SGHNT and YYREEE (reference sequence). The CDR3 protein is CASSLGLAGRGEQFF. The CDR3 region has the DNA TGTGCCAGCAGCTTGGGACTAGCGGGGAGGGGTGAGCAGTTCTTC.